This T cell receptor beta chain was observed in a study of blood T cells in healthy people across ages. The authors ran a second PCR of roughly 6 to 12 cycles using a sample-barcoded 5' primer and a J-beta primer mix. Tagging of each cDNA molecule was performed by a template-switch adaptor with 12 random nucleotides. TCRdb re-called the 5' RACE reads with MiXCR, one entry per CDR3 protein. The sample lists 790,000 or so distinct CDR3 sequences; more than 35% were seen once. Donors ranged from about 6 to 95 years old and were healthy Caucasians in Russia. This CDR3 comprises 14 residues. Looked up from germline, CDR1 is SGHRS and CDR2 is YFSETQ. V lost 4 bases and J 6 bases, leaving 16 bases between the germline ends.

Sequenced sample: blood. This TCR derives from a man aged 80 or over in good health. V gene TRBV5-1 combines with J gene TRBJ1-1; the D gene is possibly TRBD1 (5 bases). The CDR3 DNA follows: TGCGCCAGCAGCCTAGATCTGGGAGGGGCTGAAGCTTTCTTT. It encodes CASSLDLGGAEAFF. Based on the CDR3 plus reference TRBV5-1 and TRBJ1-1, the full variable domain is KAGVTQTPRYLIKTRGQQVTLSCSPISGHRSVSWYQQTPGQGLQFLFEYFSETQRNKGNFPGRFSGRQFSNSRSEMNVSTLELGDSALYLCASSLDLGGAEAFFGQGTRLTVV.